These 20 T cell receptor beta chains were all obtained from the same sample, sequenced in a study of early T cells in non-severe SARS-CoV-2 infection. TCRdb re-called the 5' RACE reads with MiXCR, one entry per CDR3 protein. The data show tens of thousands of distinct CDR3 sequences, about a sixth seen once. Material: whole blood. The receptors were gathered from an adult who was a healthcare worker with PCR-confirmed SARS-CoV-2 infection or an uninfected control (not recorded which).

This clonotype came up many times. J is TRBJ1-3 and V is TRBV6-5; a possible D gene is TRBD1 (6 bases). Germline V gene sequence: CDR1 MNHEY, CDR2 SVGAGI. The V end lost 6 bases, the J end lost 0 bases, and 15 bases lay between the germline ends. This CDR3 region has 16 residues. CDR3 DNA: TGTGCCAGCAGCCGTGGCGGACAGCCCTCTGGAAACACCATATATTTT. As protein: CASSRGGQPSGNTIYF.

V is TRBV7-9 and J is TRBJ2-3; 12 bases are shared with TRBD2. The CDR3 is made up of 17 amino acids. Per the germline V gene, CDR1 is SEHNR and CDR2 is FQNEAQ (reference sequence). The V and J ends lost 4 bases and 0 bases, in that order; junction bases with no gene match: 5. The CDR3: CASSSRTSGISTDTQYF. The CDR3 DNA is TGTGCCAGCAGCTCCCGGACTAGCGGGATTAGCACAGATACGCAGTATTTT. Full variable domain (rest looked up from reference TRBV7-9 and TRBJ2-3): DTGVSQNPRHKITKRGQNVTFRCDPISEHNRLYWYRQTLGQGPEFLTYFQNEAQLEKSRLLSDRFSAERPKGSFSTLEIQRTEQGDSAMYLCASSSRTSGISTDTQYFGPGTRLTVL.

This clonotype was recorded at least ten times. This chain joins TRBV7-9 and TRBJ1-4; D is perhaps TRBD1 (5 bases). Germline-derived CDR1 and CDR2 are SEHNR and FQNEAQ (reference sequence). CDR3 length equals 16 residues. With 7 bases removed from V and 0 bases from J, the gap between germline ends came to 15 bases. The CDR3 DNA sequence: TGTGCCAGCACTCTTACTGGGGGATCAACTAATGAAAAACTGTTTTTT. It yields the protein CASTLTGGSTNEKLFF.

The chain carries TRBV7-9 and TRBJ1-2; 9 bases line up with TRBD1. From germline, CDR1 is SEHNR and CDR2 FQNEAQ (reference sequence). The CDR3 is 15 amino acids. The J segment lost 0 bases and the V segment lost 5 bases, leaving 4 bases of the junction unmatched. CDR3 amino acids: CASSPRTGANYGYTF. The CDR3 coding sequence is TGTGCCAGCAGCCCCCGGACAGGGGCTAACTATGGCTACACCTTC.

Many counts were recorded for this clonotype. The rearrangement links TRBV12-3 or TRBV12-4 to TRBJ1-2; D is unresolved. V was clipped by 5 bases and J by 8 bases, with 24 bases between them. The CDR3 sequence is 16 residues long. CDR3 DNA sequence: TGTGCCAGCAGTCCTAGTGGCCCTACTCCTTTTGGCGGCTACACCTTC. This gives the protein CASSPSGPTPFGGYTF.

A few counts support this clonotype. The genes are TRBV4-1 and TRBJ2-2; possibly TRBD1 for D (5 bases). V shed 0 bases and J shed 9 bases, with 17 bases lying between them. CDR1 is MGHRA, CDR2 YSYEKL, per germline. The CDR3 contains 16 residues. The CDR3 here is CASSQDPAGIGRELFF. The DNA of the CDR3 is TGCGCCAGCAGCCAAGATCCGGCAGGGATTGGTAGGGAGCTGTTTTTT.

Points on this clonotype: Mismatch with germline at one junction end may stem from a read error. This chain connects TRBV12-3 or TRBV12-4 to TRBJ1-6; no clear D. The CDR3 consists of 12 residues. CDR3 coding DNA: TGTGCCAACAGTTTCCAGAATTCACCCCTCCACTTT. This sequence encodes CANSFQNSPLHF.

This clonotype has more than one count but fewer than ten. The chain employs TRBV3-1 and TRBJ2-5; TRBD2 aligns across 8 bases. Germline CDR1 and CDR2: LGHDT and YNNKEL (reference sequence). The trim removed 0 bases at V and 4 bases at J, leaving 10 bases unmatched. The CDR3 totals 17 residues. As DNA, the CDR3 is TGTGCCAGCAGCCAAGATCGCGGGGGGCTGCAAGGAGAGACCCAGTACTTC. This codes for CASSQDRGGLQGETQYF.

The V call is TRBV10-3, the J call TRBJ2-7; TRBD2 is a possible D gene (6 bases). Deletions cut 4 bases from V and 5 bases from J, with 6 bases between. Germline V gene lookup returns CDR1 ENHRY and CDR2 SYGVKD. The CDR3 totals 11 residues. CDR3: CAISAGDEQYF. CDR3 in DNA: TGTGCCATCAGTGCGGGGGACGAGCAGTACTTC.

This clonotype came up a few times. The chain links TRBV28 to TRBJ1-5; 8 bases are a match to TRBD1. The CDR3 runs 14 residues. CDR1 is MDHEN and CDR2 is SYDVKM in the germline V gene. J lost 4 bases, V lost 3 bases, and 2 bases had no gene match. CDR3 amino acids: CASSFYRGNQPQHF. CDR3 bases: TGTGCCAGCAGTTTTTACAGGGGGAATCAGCCCCAGCATTTT.

This clonotype was detected a few times. The V call is TRBV6-6, the J call TRBJ2-1, with 7 nucleotides matching TRBD1. Germline lookup yields CDR1 MNHNY and CDR2 SVGAGI (reference sequence). The CDR3 runs to 14 residues. Losses at the gene ends were 6 bases for V and 2 bases for J; bases not matched to a gene: 4. The CDR3 spells CASRSDRAYNEQFF. Written as DNA, the CDR3 is TGTGCCAGCAGGAGCGACAGGGCCTACAATGAGCAGTTCTTC.

This clonotype came up a few times. This chain connects TRBV5-6 to TRBJ2-3; D is unclear. The CDR3 length is 15 residues. The ends were cut back, 0 bases at V and 0 bases at J, with 8 bases in the middle. In germline, CDR1 is SGHDT, CDR2 YYEEEE. This chain's CDR3 is CASSLGVGSTDTQYF. The CDR3 DNA reads TGTGCCAGCAGCTTGGGGGTGGGTAGCACAGATACGCAGTATTTT. The variable domain in full, completed from reference TRBV5-6 and TRBJ2-3, reads DAGVTQSPTHLIKTRGQQVTLRCSPKSGHDTVSWYQQALGQGPQFIFQYYEEEERQRGNFPDRFSGHQFPNYSSELNVNALLLGDSALYLCASSLGVGSTDTQYFGPGTRLTVL.

Many counts were recorded for this clonotype. The CDR3 reads CASSWTGTYTF. Written as DNA, the CDR3 is TGTGCCAGCAGCTGGACAGGGACTTACACCTTC. The chain couples TRBV5-6 to TRBJ1-2, with 8 bases aligning to TRBD1. Per germline, CDR1 SGHDT and CDR2 YYEEEE. CDR3 size: 11 residues. Trimming removed 3 bases from V and 11 bases from J; junction bases left unmatched: 3.

The chain recombines TRBV9 with TRBJ2-1; 12 nucleotides line up with TRBD1. Germline V lookup: CDR1 SGDLS, CDR2 YYNGEE. With 5 bases clipped from V and 9 bases from J, the junction kept 12 bases outside the gene matches. The CDR3 has 16 residues. The CDR3: CASSYLPGQGAFEQFF. CDR3 bases: TGTGCCAGCAGTTACCTCCCGGGACAGGGGGCGTTTGAGCAGTTCTTC.

This clonotype was seen only once. The junction differs from germline at one of its ends, possibly a read error. The chain joins TRBV20-1 to TRBJ1-1; possible D gene TRBD1, 5 bases. The length of the CDR3 is 15 residues. The germline V gene encodes CDR1 DFQATT and CDR2 SNEGSKA (reference sequence). This chain's CDR3 is CSAGEPGRLNTEAFF. CDR3 DNA sequence: TGCAGTGCTGGAGAGCCGGGACGGCTGAACACTGAAGCTTTCTTT.

This sequence joins TRBV9 and TRBJ2-2, with D uncertain. The V gene lost 0 bases and the J gene lost 2 bases, with 11 bases spanning the gap. The germline V gene encodes CDR1 SGDLS and CDR2 YYNGEE. CDR3 length: 16 amino acids. The CDR3 is CASSVGGSPNTGELFF. CDR3 coding DNA: TGTGCCAGCAGCGTAGGTGGTTCCCCTAACACCGGGGAGCTGTTTTTT.

The chain has TRBV11-2 and TRBJ1-1, with TRBD1 matching over 9 bases. V gave up 0 bases and J gave up 0 bases; unmatched junction bases: 2. The CDR3 is 16 amino acids. Germline loops: CDR1 SGHAT, CDR2 FQNNGV. The CDR3 loop is CASSLDYRGLNTEAFF. CDR3 nucleotides: TGTGCCAGCAGCTTAGATTACAGGGGGCTGAACACTGAAGCTTTCTTT. The complete variable domain, with remaining parts taken from reference TRBV11-2 and TRBJ1-1, reads EAGVAQSPRYKIIEKRQSVAFWCNPISGHATLYWYQQILGQGPKLLIQFQNNGVVDDSQLPKDRFSAERLKGVDSTLKIQPAKLEDSAVYLCASSLDYRGLNTEAFFGQGTRLTVV.

Only a few counts were recorded for this clonotype. The chain recombines TRBV5-1 with TRBJ2-5, with D possibly TRBD1 on 5 matching bases. Per germline, CDR1 SGHRS and CDR2 YFSETQ. This CDR3 is 14 amino acids long. The ends were cut back, 4 bases at V and 5 bases at J, with 15 bases in the middle. As DNA, the CDR3 is TGCGCCAGCAGCCTAGGACACTATCGGGAGACCCAGTACTTC. Its translation: CASSLGHYRETQYF.

This rearrangement joins TRBV7-2 to TRBJ2-7; 11 nucleotides align to TRBD2. The CDR3 length is 15 residues. The V gene end was trimmed by 5 bases and the J gene end by 6 bases; junction bases not matched to a gene: 9. Germline V gene sequence: CDR1 SGHTA, CDR2 FQGNSA. The DNA of the CDR3 is TGTGCCAGCAGCCTCTCTAGCGGGAGGACCATCGAGCAGTACTTC. Protein sequence: CASSLSSGRTIEQYF.

The chain carries TRBV9 and TRBJ2-2, with D unclear. The CDR3 is 12 amino acids. Per germline, CDR1 SGDLS and CDR2 YYNGEE. V gave up 5 bases and J gave up 3 bases, with 5 bases separating them. CDR3 in DNA: TGTGCCAGCAGAAGCTACACCGGGGAGCTGTTTTTT. As protein: CASRSYTGELFF.